This TCR beta chain was retrieved from a study of shared clonotypes between healthy human individuals. Sequencing was performed with immunoSEQ multiplex PCR; in TCRdb, only in-frame clones are kept and a portion is missing. This sample yields approximately 1.1 million clones, of which 75% to 85% are seen a single time; 0.5% to 0.6% belongs to the top ten. The V and J ends lost 3 bases and 5 bases, in that order; junction bases with no gene match: 5. The length of the CDR3 is 15 residues. Germline-derived CDR1 and CDR2 are SGHRS and YFSETQ. For this clone: Its matching antigen is unknown.

Study outcomes and limitations: Rarefaction showed sorted-subset sequencing was incomplete despite large depth.

Sequenced sample: memory CD4+ T cells from PBMCs. Noted subset: CD45RA-negative fraction. The receptor was derived from a man between 18 and 29 years old in good health. Some clones in this sample may be carry-over from other donors' samples. The V call is TRBV5-1, the J call TRBJ2-5; 12 positions match TRBD1. DNA for the CDR3: TGCGCCAGCAGCTCCGGGACAGGGGGCGCGGAGACCCAGTACTTC. Translation: CASSSGTGGAETQYF.